A selection of T cell receptor beta chains follows, all from one sample in a study of blood T cells in healthy people across ages. One entry per CDR3 protein results from TCRdb running MiXCR on the 5' RACE reads. Among 780,000 or so distinct CDR3 sequences, about 56% were seen once, and the ten largest hold roughly 24%. Sequenced material: blood. These receptor sequences come from a man aged 40-49 years in good health. The CDR3 runs from the conserved cysteine through the conserved F or W. The D gene is left open where the match is weak. The listing skips clone size in some rows; elsewhere it reads once, few, many or a size class.

abundance: NA
j_gene: TRBJ1-1
d_gene: NA
v_gene: TRBV27
CDR3aa: CASPLVNTEAFF
CDR3nt: TGTGCCAGCCCTCTGGTAAACACTGAAGCTTTCTTT

abundance: NA
j_gene: TRBJ2-7
d_gene: TRBD1
v_gene: TRBV4-1
CDR3aa: CASSQSRDSSYEQYF
CDR3nt: TGCGCCAGCAGCCAGTCCCGGGACAGCTCCTACGAGCAGTACTTC

abundance: NA
j_gene: TRBJ2-7
d_gene: TRBD2
v_gene: TRBV7-9
CDR3aa: CASRTGTSGGDEQYF
CDR3nt: TGTGCCAGCAGGACCGGGACTAGCGGAGGAGACGAGCAGTACTTC

abundance: NA
j_gene: TRBJ2-1
d_gene: NA
v_gene: TRBV5-6
CDR3aa: CASSFSQGRADEQFF
CDR3nt: TGTGCCAGCAGCTTCTCCCAGGGAAGGGCTGATGAGCAGTTCTTC

abundance: NA
j_gene: TRBJ2-1
d_gene: TRBD2
v_gene: TRBV20-1
CDR3aa: CSTRDSITGRSNEQFF
CDR3nt: TGCAGTACTAGAGATTCGATCACCGGGAGGAGCAATGAGCAGTTCTTC

abundance: NA
j_gene: TRBJ1-4
d_gene: TRBD1
v_gene: TRBV9
CDR3aa: CASSQGQVNEKLFF
CDR3nt: TGTGCCAGCAGCCAAGGACAGGTTAATGAAAAACTGTTTTTT

abundance: NA
j_gene: TRBJ1-5
d_gene: TRBD1
v_gene: TRBV7-2
CDR3aa: CASSLMGQGTVSQPQHF
CDR3nt: TGTGCCAGCAGCTTAATGGGACAGGGGACGGTTTCTCAGCCCCAGCATTTT

abundance: few
j_gene: TRBJ2-5
d_gene: NA
v_gene: TRBV9
CDR3aa: CASSVGGAEQETQYF
CDR3nt: TGTGCCAGCAGCGTGGGGGGCGCGGAACAAGAGACCCAGTACTTC

abundance: NA
j_gene: TRBJ1-4
d_gene: TRBD1
v_gene: TRBV7-8
CDR3aa: CASSSWTGAKNEKLFF
CDR3nt: TGTGCCAGCAGCTCCTGGACAGGGGCTAAAAATGAAAAACTGTTTTTT

abundance: few
j_gene: TRBJ2-7
d_gene: NA
v_gene: TRBV3-1
CDR3aa: CASSQLAQANYEQYF
CDR3nt: TGTGCCAGCAGCCAATTGGCACAGGCGAACTACGAGCAGTACTTC

abundance: NA
j_gene: TRBJ1-2
d_gene: NA
v_gene: TRBV6-6
CDR3aa: CASSYGGGSYGYTF
CDR3nt: TGTGCCAGCAGTTACGGTGGGGGATCCTATGGCTACACCTTC

abundance: NA
j_gene: TRBJ2-5
d_gene: TRBD2
v_gene: TRBV7-3
CDR3aa: CASSLRREGQETQYF
CDR3nt: TGTGCCAGCAGCTTAAGACGGGAGGGACAAGAGACCCAGTACTTC

abundance: NA
j_gene: TRBJ2-1
d_gene: TRBD2
v_gene: TRBV7-2
CDR3aa: CASSLGSGTSEEQFF
CDR3nt: TGTGCCAGCAGCCTCGGGTCCGGGACTAGCGAAGAGCAGTTCTTC

abundance: NA
j_gene: TRBJ1-4
d_gene: NA
v_gene: TRBV20-1
CDR3aa: CSASPRDSKGDGHYEKLFF
CDR3nt: TGCAGTGCGAGCCCCCGAGACTCCAAGGGAGATGGCCACTATGAAAAACTGTTTTTT

abundance: NA
j_gene: TRBJ2-7
d_gene: TRBD1
v_gene: TRBV9
CDR3aa: CASSVEGQASSYEQYF
CDR3nt: TGTGCCAGCAGCGTAGAAGGACAGGCTAGCTCCTACGAGCAGTACTTC

abundance: NA
j_gene: TRBJ2-1
d_gene: TRBD2
v_gene: TRBV6-5
CDR3aa: CASRKVGGGAGNEQFF
CDR3nt: TGTGCCAGCAGAAAAGTGGGCGGGGGGGCCGGTAATGAGCAGTTCTTC

abundance: NA
j_gene: TRBJ1-1
d_gene: NA
v_gene: TRBV12-3/TRBV12-4
CDR3aa: CASSPLGVTGNTEAFF
CDR3nt: TGTGCCAGCAGTCCACTAGGGGTTACAGGCAACACTGAAGCTTTCTTT

abundance: NA
j_gene: TRBJ1-5
d_gene: NA
v_gene: TRBV6-2/TRBV6-3
CDR3aa: CASSYDRGAVQPQHF
CDR3nt: TGTGCCAGCAGTTACGATCGGGGGGCGGTTCAGCCCCAGCATTTT